The 8 T cell receptor beta chains reported below all come from one sample, sequenced in a study of OX40 agonist ivuxolimab in advanced cancers. Using immunoSEQ multiplex PCR, the repertoire was profiled, and TCRdb retains in-frame clones only, with some absent. The profile shows tens of thousands of clones, roughly nine tenths of them singletons. The sequences come from CD4+ or CD8+ T cells sorted from blood, collected in a trial of the OX40 agonist ivuxolimab. Receptor source: an adult with an advanced solid tumor such as melanoma, head and neck, liver or kidney cancer.

The V gene is TRBV27, the J gene TRBJ2-5, with D hard to call. The J call is uncertain, as TRBJ2-7 better fits the DNA end. The germline V gene encodes CDR1 MNHEY and CDR2 SMNVEV (reference sequence). The CDR3 has 15 amino acids. As DNA, the CDR3 is TGTGCCAGCAGTTTAAACTATGATAGTAGCTACGAGCAGTACTTC. Residues: CASSLNYDSSYEQYF.

This chain connects TRBV6-6 to TRBJ1-5; the D gene is possibly TRBD1 (5 bases). Germline lookup yields CDR1 MNHNY and CDR2 SVGAGI (reference sequence). This CDR3 contains 14 residues. The V end lost 0 bases, the J end lost 5 bases, and 8 bases lay between the germline ends. The CDR3: CASSYSTTDQPQHF. The CDR3 coding sequence is TGTGCCAGCAGTTACTCGACGACAGATCAGCCCCAGCATTTT.

The chain carries TRBV28 and TRBJ1-2; D gene unclear. CDR1 is MDHEN, CDR2 SYDVKM, per germline. V gave up 4 bases and J gave up 8 bases, with 17 bases separating them. This CDR3 spans 14 amino acids. The CDR3 nucleotides read TGTGCCAGCAGTTCCCTAAACCCGCTCAGCGGCTACACCTTC. Translating it yields CASSSLNPLSGYTF.

The rearrangement uses TRBV5-6 and TRBJ2-3; D is uncertain. The CDR3 loop spans 17 amino acids. V was trimmed by 0 bases and J by 9 bases, leaving 23 bases between them. Germline loops: CDR1 SGHDT, CDR2 YYEEEE. The chain's CDR3 is CASSLAGAGPVSLTQYF. CDR3 sequence (DNA): TGTGCCAGCAGCTTGGCGGGCGCTGGGCCTGTATCCCTAACGCAGTATTTT.

This clone was detected only once. The chain uses TRBV5-1 and TRBJ1-2; 11 bases map to TRBD1. The ends lost 5 bases at V and 4 bases at J; junction bases unmatched: 7. CDR1 and CDR2 (germline): SGHRS, YFSETQ. CDR3 length equals 15 residues. CDR3 region: CASRVGTGGFYGYTF. The CDR3 DNA follows: TGCGCCAGCAGAGTGGGGACAGGGGGATTCTATGGCTACACCTTC.

The V and J genes are TRBV18 and TRBJ1-2, with 7 bases matching TRBD1. V lost 3 bases, J lost 6 bases, and 4 bases stayed unmatched. Germline V gives CDR1 KGHSH, CDR2 LQKENI. This CDR3 has 13 residues. CDR3 sequence: CASSPRTGHGYTF. The CDR3 DNA is TGTGCCAGCTCACCCCGGACAGGCCATGGCTACACCTTC.

The V gene is TRBV10-3, the J gene TRBJ1-5, with 7 bases matching TRBD1. There are 15 residues in the CDR3. Trimming removed 0 bases from V and 3 bases from J; junction bases left unmatched: 2. Germline loops: CDR1 ENHRY, CDR2 SYGVKD. CDR3 in DNA: TGTGCCATCAGTGAGTCGGACAGGCCCAATCAGCCCCAGCATTTT. This translates into CAISESDRPNQPQHF.

This chain joins TRBV5-1 and TRBJ2-7; the D is unclear. This CDR3 has 14 amino acids. The germline V and J ends were trimmed by 3 bases and 2 bases, with 12 bases remaining between them. The germline V gene has CDR1 SGHRS and CDR2 YFSETQ. The CDR3, as DNA: TGCGCCAGCAGCTCTTCCGTTACTGCCTACGAGCAGTACTTC. As protein: CASSSSVTAYEQYF.